These 27 T cell receptor beta chains were all obtained from the same sample, sequenced in a study of regulatory T cells in long-lasting Graves disease. In building TCR beta libraries, iRepertoire HTBI primers were used together with Arm-PCR of CDR3 regions. TCRdb re-analysed the multiplex PCR reads in MiXCR, keeping a single row per CDR3 protein. The sample lists some 560,000 distinct CDR3 sequences; 15% to 20% were seen once. The time point here: newly diagnosed GD, antithyroid drugs for less than 3 months. Generation of the TCR library employed RNA extracted from PBMCs. The sample also formed part of further work on T cells in Graves' hyperthyroidism and ophthalmopathy.

This sample comprised peripheral blood mononuclear cells (PBMCs), obtained at new diagnosis, from a patient treated with antithyroid drugs. These receptors were obtained from a woman aged 40 to 65 with Graves disease.

V gene TRBV9 combines with J gene TRBJ2-2; no reliable D call. Germline-derived CDR1 and CDR2 are SGDLS and YYNGEE. Trimming took 4 bases from V and 1 from J, leaving 5 bases between them. This CDR3 contains 13 residues. CDR3 sequence reads: CASSTQNTGELFF. The CDR3 bases are TGTGCCAGCAGCACACAGAACACCGGGGAGCTGTTTTTT.

At least ten counts were recorded for this clonotype. The V gene is TRBV2, the J gene TRBJ2-7; 9 nucleotides match TRBD1. After removal of 5 bases from V and 4 bases from J, the junction contained 6 bases not matched to a gene. The CDR3 consists of 14 residues. Per the germline V gene, CDR1 is SNHLY and CDR2 is FYNNEI. CDR3 amino acids: CASSRVGTGYEQYF. CDR3 sequence (DNA): TGTGCCAGCAGTCGAGTCGGGACAGGGTACGAGCAGTACTTC.

This clonotype has a count of ten or more. The chain has TRBV11-1 and TRBJ2-3; 9 bases are a match to TRBD2. The germline gives CDR1 SGHAT, CDR2 FQDESV (reference sequence). Germline trimming cut 5 bases from V and 5 bases from J; bases unmatched to any gene: 5. The CDR3 contains 14 residues. CDR3 in DNA: TGTGCCAGCAGCCTCGGGACTAGCCGAGATACGCAGTATTTT. Translation: CASSLGTSRDTQYF.

This clonotype was counted a few times. The J gene is TRBJ1-5, the V gene TRBV6-1; 9 bases are shared with TRBD1. This CDR3 contains 15 residues. V lost 8 bases and J lost 7; bases outside the gene matches: 12. Germline V gene sequence: CDR1 MNHNS, CDR2 SASEGT. Here the CDR3 DNA reads TGTGCCAGCGGATCAGAAACAGGGGGCGGACAGCCCCAGCATTTT. Translated: CASGSETGGGQPQHF.

V is TRBV29-1 and J is TRBJ2-3; tentatively, D is TRBD2 (5 bases). CDR1 and CDR2 from the germline V gene are SQVTM and ANQGSEA. This CDR3 region has 12 residues. V was trimmed by 6 bases and J by 0 bases, leaving 7 bases between them. The chain's CDR3 is CSVEGSTDTQYF. The CDR3 DNA sequence: TGCAGCGTCGAGGGTAGCACAGATACGCAGTATTTT.

This clonotype was seen a few times. The chain carries TRBV29-1 and TRBJ1-2; D is unclear. This CDR3 spans 13 amino acids. Trimming pared 5 bases from V and 0 bases from J, leaving 10 bases between. Per germline, CDR1 SQVTM and CDR2 ANQGSEA. The CDR3 DNA reads TGCAGCGTTCTAGTCGGGACTAACTATGGCTACACCTTC. Its protein is CSVLVGTNYGYTF.

The V gene is TRBV15, the J gene TRBJ1-4; D perhaps matches TRBD1 (5 bases). Deletions cut 5 bases from V and 7 bases from J, with 26 bases between. CDR1 and CDR2 (germline): LNHNV, YYDKDF (reference sequence). The CDR3 has 18 amino acids. The CDR3 coding sequence is TGTGCCACCAGCCGACCGATAGGTAGGGGCGGAGAGGGTGAAAAACTGTTTTTT. It translates to CATSRPIGRGGEGEKLFF. Looking up the rest from reference TRBV15 and TRBJ1-4 gives the full variable domain: DAMVIQNPRYQVTQFGKPVTLSCSQTLNHNVMYWYQQKSSQAPKLLFHYYDKDFNNEADTPDNFQSRRPNTSFCFLDIRSPGLGDTAMYLCATSRPIGRGGEGEKLFFGSGTQLSVL.

This clonotype was picked up a small number of times. The CDR3 is CASSLYSGSGETQYF. The CDR3 nucleotides are TGCGCCAGCAGCTTGTACTCTGGGTCCGGAGAGACCCAGTACTTC. The rearrangement uses TRBV5-1 and TRBJ2-5; no clear D. The ends were cut back, 1 base at V and 4 bases at J, with 14 bases in the middle. The CDR3 spans 15 residues. Germline V CDR1 and CDR2: SGHRS, YFSETQ.

Ten or more counts support this clonotype. V usage is TRBV9 and J usage is TRBJ2-5, with D unresolved. Germline values: CDR1 SGDLS, CDR2 YYNGEE. The ends were cut back, 0 bases at V and 2 bases at J, with 8 bases in the middle. The CDR3 is 14 residues long. CDR3 amino acids: CASSVAAVQETQYF. The CDR3 DNA reads TGTGCCAGCAGCGTAGCAGCCGTTCAAGAGACCCAGTACTTC.

Concerning this clonotype: A much larger clone is a single base away; this may be a read error. The chain uses TRBV10-3 and TRBJ2-3; 9 bases are shared with TRBD2. This CDR3 comprises 15 residues. CDR1 and CDR2 (germline): ENHRY, SYGVKD. Here the CDR3 reads CATAGGTPSTDTRYF. In DNA form, the CDR3 reads TGTGCCACAGCGGGGGGAACTCCTAGCACAGATACGCGGTATTTT.

Details on this clonotype: At one of its ends the junction is not consistent with the germline gene, which may arise from a read error. The V call is TRBV7-7, the J call TRBJ2-2; 11 bases match TRBD2. The CDR3 runs to 19 residues. CDR1 is SSHAT, CDR2 FNYEAQ, per germline (reference sequence). The CDR3 spells CASSLTTSGVPSRTGELFF. DNA for the CDR3: TGTGCTAGCAGCTTGACGACTAGCGGGGTTCCCTCGCGAACCGGGGAGCTGTTTTTT.

The J gene is TRBJ2-1, the V gene TRBV29-1, with 8 bases lining up with TRBD2. The CDR3 length is 12 residues. Per germline, CDR1 SQVTM and CDR2 ANQGSEA. J gave up 9 bases and V 7 bases, and 8 bases lay outside the gene matches. CDR3 in amino acids: CSAPGLGGEQFF. The CDR3 region has the DNA TGCAGCGCACCGGGACTAGGGGGTGAGCAGTTCTTC.

In this sample, this clonotype turned up a few times. The CDR3 sequence: CASSPGLVFAGELFF. The DNA of the CDR3 is TGTGCCAGCTCACCGGGACTAGTGTTCGCCGGGGAGCTGTTTTTT. The chain couples TRBV18 to TRBJ2-2; TRBD2 agrees at 8 bases. Looked up from germline, CDR1 is KGHSH and CDR2 is LQKENI. V shed 3 bases and J 6 bases; nucleotides not matched to a gene: 6. There are 15 residues in the CDR3.

In this sample, this clonotype turned up many times. This chain links TRBV3-1 with TRBJ1-1, with 8 bases that match TRBD1. Per germline, CDR1 LGHDT and CDR2 YNNKEL (reference sequence). This CDR3 is 14 amino acids long. V gave up 4 bases and J gave up 10 bases; unmatched junction bases: 11. CDR3 nucleotides: TGTGCCAGCAGCCTTACCGCGACAGGGGTTGGAGCTTTCTTT. Translated, it gives CASSLTATGVGAFF.

This clonotype was seen many times. The chain recombines TRBV11-3 with TRBJ1-1; D is unresolved. Germline assignment: CDR1 SGHNT and CDR2 YENEEA. Trimming left V 1 base short and J 3 bases short, with 12 bases between. CDR3 length: 15 residues. The CDR3 DNA sequence: TGTGCCAGCAGCTTAGTTGGGGATTCGTACACTGAAGCTTTCTTT. Translation gives CASSLVGDSYTEAFF.

Ten or more counts support this clonotype. This chain uses TRBV9 with TRBJ2-1; 9 bases are shared with TRBD1. V dropped 3 bases and J dropped 3; count of bases not matched to a gene: 4. CDR3 size: 15 residues. In germline, CDR1 is SGDLS, CDR2 YYNGEE. In DNA, the CDR3 is TGTGCCAGCAGCGCGGGACAGGGACTCTACAATGAGCAGTTCTTC. Translation gives CASSAGQGLYNEQFF.

There are many counts of this clonotype. This chain links TRBV5-1 with TRBJ2-3; D is possibly TRBD2 (5 bases). CDR3 length equals 15 residues. V lost 5 bases and J 5 bases, leaving 18 bases between the germline ends. Looked up from germline, CDR1 is SGHRS and CDR2 is YFSETQ. The DNA of the CDR3 is TGCGCCAGCAGTTTAACCCCCGCAGCGGAAGATACGCAGTATTTT. This encodes CASSLTPAAEDTQYF. Full variable domain (missing parts from reference TRBV5-1 and TRBJ2-3): KAGVTQTPRYLIKTRGQQVTLSCSPISGHRSVSWYQQTPGQGLQFLFEYFSETQRNKGNFPGRFSGRQFSNSRSEMNVSTLELGDSALYLCASSLTPAAEDTQYFGPGTRLTVL.

V usage is TRBV19 and J usage is TRBJ1-5, with TRBD1 matching 7 bases. The CDR3 has 14 residues. V lost 6 bases and J lost 11; bases outside the gene matches: 13. The germline V gene encodes CDR1 LNHDA and CDR2 SQIVND (reference sequence). The CDR3 region has the DNA TGTGCCAGTAGGGAGACAGGGATCGATACGGCCCAGCATTTT. Its translation: CASRETGIDTAQHF.

This clonotype showed up many times. The genes are TRBV6-1 and TRBJ1-5, with no clear D. CDR1 and CDR2 (germline): MNHNS, SASEGT. The germline V and J ends were trimmed by 1 base and 0 bases, with 4 bases remaining between them. The CDR3 totals 14 residues. The DNA for the CDR3 is TGTGCCAGCAGTGAAGTGGGTAGCAATCAGCCCCAGCATTTT. This encodes CASSEVGSNQPQHF.

In this sample, this clonotype turned up many times. This chain joins TRBV11-2 and TRBJ1-2; TRBD1 is a possible D gene (6 bases). CDR1 SGHAT and CDR2 FQNNGV come from the germline V gene. The CDR3 consists of 13 residues. Between the trimmed V and J ends, which lost 4 bases and 7 bases, there was a span of 13 bases. CDR3 DNA sequence: TGTGCCAGCAGCTCAACAGGGTTCTTTGGCTACACCTTC. As protein: CASSSTGFFGYTF.

Here the CDR3 reads CASSQGLAGGASFEQYF. CDR3 nucleotide sequence: TGTGCCAGCAGCCAGGGACTAGCGGGGGGCGCCTCTTTCGAGCAGTACTTC. The chain is built from TRBV5-5 and TRBJ2-7, with 15 positions matching TRBD2. Germline CDR1 reads SGHKS; CDR2 reads YYEKEE (reference sequence). The CDR3 sequence is 17 residues long. V lost 4 bases, J lost 6 bases, and 11 bases stayed unmatched.

This clonotype showed up many times. V is TRBV12-3 or TRBV12-4 and J is TRBJ2-2; possible D gene TRBD2, 5 bases. The length of the CDR3 is 11 residues. Trimming cost V 8 bases and J 7 bases, with 8 bases left between them. CDR3 sequence (DNA): TGTGCCAGCGGTCGGGGCGGGGAGCTGTTTTTT. It codes for CASGRGGELFF.

In its sample, this clonotype was seen many times. The chain joins TRBV2 to TRBJ2-5, with D possibly matching TRBD2 (7 bases). The CDR3 has 16 residues. Trimming cost V 2 bases and J 3 bases, with 16 bases left between them. The V gene's germline CDR1 is SNHLY and CDR2 FYNNEI. This CDR3 is CASSENGGGLKETQYF. DNA for the CDR3: TGTGCCAGCAGTGAAAATGGGGGGGGCCTGAAAGAGACCCAGTACTTC.

This clonotype has just a few counts. The rearrangement joins TRBV5-6 to TRBJ1-1, with 8 bases that match TRBD1. CDR3 size: 15 residues. The J segment lost 5 bases and the V segment lost 2 bases, leaving 8 bases of the junction unmatched. CDR1 SGHDT and CDR2 YYEEEE come from the germline V gene. The CDR3 DNA is TGTGCCAGCAGCTTTAATGGACAGGGACAAACTGAAGCTTTCTTT. Translated, it gives CASSFNGQGQTEAFF.

The chain combines TRBV5-1 with TRBJ1-1; D gene unclear. CDR1 is SGHRS, CDR2 YFSETQ, per germline. This CDR3 has 14 residues. V lost 4 bases and J 1 base, leaving 11 bases between the germline ends. CDR3 DNA: TGCGCCAGCAGCCCTGGGCTTTGGAACACTGAAGCTTTCTTT. Its translation: CASSPGLWNTEAFF.

The table lists this clonotype with many counts. The chain carries TRBV3-1 and TRBJ1-1; D is unresolved. V shed 1 base and J shed 6 bases, with 18 bases lying between them. Germline V gene lookup returns CDR1 LGHDT and CDR2 YNNKEL (reference sequence). The CDR3 totals 16 residues. The CDR3: CASSQVSIQGMAEAFF. CDR3 bases: TGTGCCAGCAGCCAAGTTTCAATCCAAGGGATGGCTGAAGCTTTCTTT. Combining the CDR3 with reference TRBV3-1 and TRBJ1-1 gives the whole variable domain DTAVSQTPKYLVTQMGNDKSIKCEQNLGHDTMYWYKQDSKKFLKIMFSYNNKELIINETVPNRFSPKSPDKAHLNLHINSLELGDSAVYFCASSQVSIQGMAEAFFGQGTRLTVV.

This clonotype was seen only a few times. The chain employs TRBV5-6 and TRBJ2-7; TRBD2 aligns across 7 bases. With 4 bases clipped from V and 0 bases from J, the junction kept 4 bases outside the gene matches. The CDR3 is 14 residues long. The germline V gene encodes CDR1 SGHDT and CDR2 YYEEEE. The CDR3 DNA is TGTGCCAGCAGCCGGGACTACAACTCCTACGAGCAGTACTTC. Protein product: CASSRDYNSYEQYF.